This is a list of T cell receptor beta chains from one sample in a study of cytomegalovirus exposure and HLA in healthy donors. Sequenced by immunoSEQ multiplex PCR; TCRdb stores in-frame clones only, minus some. The table has some 84,000 clones, around 90% seen once. The sample was PBMCs. The receptor set was obtained from a man between 25 and 39 years old in good health and CMV-seronegative. The CDR3 runs from the conserved cysteine through the conserved F or W. A D gene is named only where the DNA matches it firmly. Rows give clone size only sometimes, using once, few, many, or a class for an expanded clone.

TRBJ2-1,TRBV6-5,.,TRBD2,CASSLAGVFNEQFF,TGTGCCAGCAGTCTAGCGGGAGTTTTTAATGAGCAGTTCTTC
TRBJ2-1,TRBV10-2,.,TRBD2,CATAPWAAGENEQFF,TGCGCCACCGCCCCTTGGGCAGCGGGAGAAAATGAGCAGTTCTTC
TRBJ1-1,TRBV5-4,.,.,CASSLAGEAFF,TGTGCCAGCAGCTTGGCAGGGGAAGCTTTCTTT
TRBJ2-7,TRBV2,.,TRBD1,CASSGWTGSYEQYF,TGTGCCAGCAGTGGTTGGACAGGGTCCTACGAGCAGTACTTC
TRBJ1-2,TRBV19,.,.,CASIRSGGYGYTF,TGTGCCAGTATCCGGTCGGGGGGCTATGGCTACACCTTC
TRBJ1-6,TRBV28,few,.,CASSPRDSPLHF,TGTGCCAGCAGTCCCAGGGATTCACCCCTCCACTTT
TRBJ2-5,TRBV6-1,.,TRBD1,CASSGGITGEETQYF,TGTGCCAGCAGTGGGGGAATCACAGGGGAAGAGACCCAGTACTTC
TRBJ2-3,TRBV2,.,TRBD2,CATQRGAVEQYF,TGTGCCACCCAGCGGGGAGCCGTCGAGCAGTATTTT
TRBJ2-2,TRBV30,once,.,CAWRPLNTGELFF,TGTGCCTGGAGGCCCCTAAACACCGGGGAGCTGTTTTTT
TRBJ2-7,TRBV7-3,.,.,CASSLSGARGYEQYF,TGTGCCAGCAGCTTAAGCGGGGCCCGCGGCTACGAGCAGTACTTC